A single sample gave rise to the 8 T cell receptor beta chains below, sequenced in a study of long-term antiretroviral therapy in people with HIV. Researchers ran immunoSEQ v3.0 at survey level. TCRdb keeps only in-frame clones here, not all; method: immunoSEQ multiplex PCR. The profile shows tens of thousands of clones, 80% of them singletons. Sequencing was performed on unsorted PBMCs, taken 0.3 years after starting antiretroviral therapy. Every receptor here comes from a man in his forties with HIV.

Only one count was recorded for this clone. This rearrangement joins TRBV5-4 to TRBJ2-5; no firm D call. CDR1 SGHNT and CDR2 YYREEE come from the germline V gene (reference sequence). Deletions cut 4 bases from V and 4 bases from J, with 5 bases between. This CDR3 comprises 11 residues. The CDR3 DNA follows: TGTGCCAGCAGCATCCTAGAGACCCAGTACTTC. Amino acid sequence: CASSILETQYF.

Judged by abundance, this clone is large. The chain couples TRBV28 to TRBJ1-2; 9 bases are shared with TRBD1. This CDR3 spans 15 amino acids. Looked up from germline, CDR1 is MDHEN and CDR2 is SYDVKM. V gave up 4 bases and J gave up 4 bases; unmatched junction bases: 7. The CDR3 reads CASSSPGTGTYGYTF. CDR3 DNA sequence: TGTGCCAGCAGTTCCCCCGGGACAGGGACCTATGGCTACACCTTC.

The DNA of the CDR3 is TGTGCCAGCAGCTCGGACTTTGTCGGGGAGCTGTTTTTT. Protein sequence: CASSSDFVGELFF. The chain carries TRBV5-5 and TRBJ2-2; maybe TRBD2 (5 bases). CDR1 is SGHKS, CDR2 YYEKEE, per germline (reference sequence). V was cut by 3 bases and J by 7 bases, with 10 bases left in between. The CDR3 length is 13 residues.

J is TRBJ2-5 and V is TRBV28, with D perhaps matching TRBD2 (7 bases). The V gene lost 6 bases and the J gene lost 7 bases, with 18 bases spanning the gap. In germline, CDR1 is MDHEN, CDR2 SYDVKM. CDR3 size: 14 residues. As DNA, the CDR3 is TGTGCCAGCAGGAGGGGGGGGCCACTGGGGACCCAGTACTTC. Protein sequence: CASRRGGPLGTQYF.

The chain is built from TRBV14 and TRBJ1-1, with D maybe TRBD1 (5 bases). The V gene lost 6 bases and the J gene lost 1 base, with 9 bases spanning the gap. CDR1 is SGHDN and CDR2 is FVKESK in the germline V gene. The CDR3 loop spans 13 amino acids. The CDR3 loop reads CASSLGPNTEAFF. The CDR3 nucleotides read TGTGCCAGCAGTTTGGGACCGAACACTGAAGCTTTCTTT.

This clone showed up just once. The chain carries TRBV10-3 and TRBJ1-1; tentative D call: TRBD1 (6 bases). This CDR3 contains 15 residues. Germline V CDR1 and CDR2: ENHRY, SYGVKD. V was clipped by 0 bases and J by 4 bases, with 12 bases between them. CDR3 sequence reads: CAISESTQGPTEAFF. In DNA form, the CDR3 reads TGTGCCATCAGTGAGTCGACCCAGGGGCCCACTGAAGCTTTCTTT.

The chain combines TRBV29-1 with TRBJ1-2; the D is unclear. The CDR3 totals 14 residues. Trimming stripped 4 bases from V and 4 bases from J, with 16 bases between. Germline assignment: CDR1 SQVTM and CDR2 ANQGSEA. CDR3 bases: TGCAGCGTTGGGGGTGACGGACGGAGCTATGGCTACACCTTC. Translating it yields CSVGGDGRSYGYTF.

The chain employs TRBV18 and TRBJ2-7, with D perhaps TRBD1 or TRBD2 (5 bases each). Germline V gene sequence: CDR1 KGHSH, CDR2 LQKENI. This CDR3 has 12 amino acids. V was clipped by 2 bases and J by 7 bases, with 9 bases between them. CDR3 sequence (DNA): TGTGCCAGCTCACCAGGGGGACCAGAGCAGTACTTC. Translated, it gives CASSPGGPEQYF.